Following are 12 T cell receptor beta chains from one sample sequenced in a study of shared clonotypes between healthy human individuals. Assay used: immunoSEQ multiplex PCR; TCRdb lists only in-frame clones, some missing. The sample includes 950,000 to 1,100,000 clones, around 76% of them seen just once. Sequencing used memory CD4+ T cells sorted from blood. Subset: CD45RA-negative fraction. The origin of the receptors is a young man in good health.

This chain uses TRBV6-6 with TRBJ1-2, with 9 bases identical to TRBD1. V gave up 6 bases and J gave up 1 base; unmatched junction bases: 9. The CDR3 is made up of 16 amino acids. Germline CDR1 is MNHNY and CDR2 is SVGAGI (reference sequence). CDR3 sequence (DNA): TGTGCCAGCAGGCCCGACAGGGGGAAGTATAACTATGGCTACACCTTC. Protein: CASRPDRGKYNYGYTF.

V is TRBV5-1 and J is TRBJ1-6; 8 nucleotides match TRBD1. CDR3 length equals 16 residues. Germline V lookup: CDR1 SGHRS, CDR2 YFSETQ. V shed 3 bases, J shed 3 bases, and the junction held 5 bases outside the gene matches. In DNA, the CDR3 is TGCGCCAGCAGCTACGAAACAGGGGGCTATAATTCACCCCTCCACTTT. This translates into CASSYETGGYNSPLHF.

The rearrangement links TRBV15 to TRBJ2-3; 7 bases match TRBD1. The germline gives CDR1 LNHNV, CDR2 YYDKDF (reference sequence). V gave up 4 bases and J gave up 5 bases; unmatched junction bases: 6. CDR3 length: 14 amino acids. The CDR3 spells CATSKAGGQDTQYF. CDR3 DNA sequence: TGTGCCACCAGCAAGGCAGGGGGTCAAGATACGCAGTATTTT.

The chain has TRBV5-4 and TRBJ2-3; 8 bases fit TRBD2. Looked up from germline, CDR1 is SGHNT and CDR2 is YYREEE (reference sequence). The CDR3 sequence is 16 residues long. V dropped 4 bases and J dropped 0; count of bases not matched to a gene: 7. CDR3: CASSRGGRTSTDTQYF. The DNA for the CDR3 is TGTGCCAGCAGCCGCGGGGGGCGCACTAGCACAGATACGCAGTATTTT.

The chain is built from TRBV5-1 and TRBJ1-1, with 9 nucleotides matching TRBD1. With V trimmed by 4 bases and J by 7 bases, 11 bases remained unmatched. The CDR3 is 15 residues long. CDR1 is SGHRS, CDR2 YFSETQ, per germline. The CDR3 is CASSTGQGLYDEAFF. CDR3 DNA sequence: TGCGCCAGCAGCACGGGACAGGGTCTATATGATGAAGCTTTCTTT.

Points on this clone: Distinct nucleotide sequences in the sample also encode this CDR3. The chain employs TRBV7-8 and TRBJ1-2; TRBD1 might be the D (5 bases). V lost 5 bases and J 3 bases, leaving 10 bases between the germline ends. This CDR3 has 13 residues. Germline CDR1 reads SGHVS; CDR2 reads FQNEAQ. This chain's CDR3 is CASSPTGDYGYTF. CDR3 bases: TGTGCCAGCAGCCCTACAGGTGACTATGGCTACACCTTC.

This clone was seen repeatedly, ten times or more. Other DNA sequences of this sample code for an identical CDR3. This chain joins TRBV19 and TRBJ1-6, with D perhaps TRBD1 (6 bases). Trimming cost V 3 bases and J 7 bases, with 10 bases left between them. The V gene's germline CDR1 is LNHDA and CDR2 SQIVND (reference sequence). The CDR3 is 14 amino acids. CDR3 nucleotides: TGTGCCAGTAGTATGACGAGGGGGAATTCACCCCTCCACTTT. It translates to CASSMTRGNSPLHF.

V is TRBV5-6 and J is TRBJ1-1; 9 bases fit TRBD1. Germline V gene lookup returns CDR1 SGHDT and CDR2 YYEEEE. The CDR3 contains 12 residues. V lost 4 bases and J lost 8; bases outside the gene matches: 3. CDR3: CASSHRGREAFF. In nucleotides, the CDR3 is TGTGCCAGCAGCCACAGGGGGCGGGAAGCTTTCTTT.

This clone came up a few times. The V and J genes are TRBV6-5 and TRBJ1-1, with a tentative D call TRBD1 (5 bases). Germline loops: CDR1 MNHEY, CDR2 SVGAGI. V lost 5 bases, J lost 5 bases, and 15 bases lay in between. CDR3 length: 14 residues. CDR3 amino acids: CASSRREGKTEAFF. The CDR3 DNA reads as TGTGCCAGCAGTCGTCGGGAGGGGAAAACTGAAGCTTTCTTT.

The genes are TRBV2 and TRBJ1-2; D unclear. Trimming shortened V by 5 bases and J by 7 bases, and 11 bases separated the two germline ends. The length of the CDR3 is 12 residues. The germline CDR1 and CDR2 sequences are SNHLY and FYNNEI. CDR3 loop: CASSFEGSGYTF. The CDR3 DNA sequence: TGTGCCAGCAGTTTTGAGGGAAGTGGCTACACCTTC.

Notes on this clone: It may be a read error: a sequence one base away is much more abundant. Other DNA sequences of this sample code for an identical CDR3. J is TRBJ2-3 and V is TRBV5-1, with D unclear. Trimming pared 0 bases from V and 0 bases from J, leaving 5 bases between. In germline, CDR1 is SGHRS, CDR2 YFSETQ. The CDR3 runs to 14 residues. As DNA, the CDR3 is TGCGCCAGCAGCTTGGATAGAAGCACAGATACGCAGTATTTT. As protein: CASSLDRSTDTQYF.

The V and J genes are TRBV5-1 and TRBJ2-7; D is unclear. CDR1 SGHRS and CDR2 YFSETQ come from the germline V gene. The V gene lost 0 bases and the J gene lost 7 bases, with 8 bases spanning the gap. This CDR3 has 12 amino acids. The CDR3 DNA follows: TGCGCCAGCAGCTTGGGACCCGGGGAGCAGTACTTC. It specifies CASSLGPGEQYF.